This T cell receptor (beta chain) was sequenced for a study of blood T cell repertoires in COVID-19. Overall study: PBMCs, B-cell-depleted T cells, or T cells provided the cDNA or gDNA that made up the material.

This clone was observed a handful of times. In terms of age and location, participants ranged from about 18 to 100 years and lived in 24 US areas. Cohort placement rested on clinical history that participants reported themselves. In the authors' workflow: Nucleated cell number was recorded as an estimate derived from reference gene primer amplification. Here immunoSEQ multiplex PCR was the method, and the copy in TCRdb shows in-frame clones only, minus some. That table gives V, J and clone size, and the DNA gave D and trimming. This table has more than 110,000 clones, approximately 88% appearing once. Sequencing used PBMCs or T cells enriched from blood (not recorded which). The receptor's source is a man aged 40-50 years with acute COVID-19.

The CDR3 coding sequence is TGTGCCAGCAGCCGACATCCGGGGGGGAACACCGGGGAGCTGTTTTTT. Its translation: CASSRHPGGNTGELFF. V usage is TRBV3-1 (or the pseudogene TRBV3-2) and J usage is TRBJ2-2; the match to TRBD2 covers 7 bases. The V segment lost 4 bases and the J segment 1 base; nucleotides outside the gene matches: 6. Per the germline V gene, CDR1 is LGHDT and CDR2 is YNNKEL (reference sequence). This CDR3 contains 16 residues.